The T cell receptor beta chain described here comes from a study of blood T cells in healthy people across ages. The CDR3 covers 14 residues. In germline, CDR1 is LGHNA, CDR2 YSLEER. Trimming at V came to 3 bases and at J to 5 bases, leaving 6 bases not matched to a gene. Through a sample-barcoded 5' primer and a J-beta primer mix, a second PCR was run for roughly 7 to 11 cycles. TCRdb re-called the 5' RACE reads with MiXCR, one entry per CDR3 protein. The sample contains around 2 million distinct CDR3 sequences, roughly two fifths of which appear only once. Input material: blood. The chain has TRBV4-3 and TRBJ2-5; the match to TRBD1 covers 7 bases. The TCR sequence derives from a human donor in good health. The CDR3 region has the DNA TGCGCCAGCAGCCAGGAGAACAGGGGTGAGACCCAGTACTTC. Amino acid sequence: CASSQENRGETQYF.